A single sample gave rise to the 17 T cell receptor beta chains below, sequenced in a study of T cells in Graves' hyperthyroidism and ophthalmopathy. The TCR beta CDR3 regions underwent amplification using RNA transcripts as the source. TCR CDR3 underwent first-round RT-PCR with the HTBI primer set. From the multiplex PCR reads, TCRdb called clonotypes with MiXCR, one entry per CDR3 protein. The sample consists of nearly 750,000 distinct CDR3 sequences, 35% of them appearing once. The sample consisted of blood. Source of these receptors: a middle-aged woman with Graves' hyperthyroidism.

There are a few counts of this clonotype. V usage is TRBV6-5 and J usage is TRBJ2-7, with a weak D call TRBD1 (5 bases). The V gene lost 2 bases and the J gene lost 0 bases, with 11 bases spanning the gap. Germline loops: CDR1 MNHEY, CDR2 SVGAGI. The CDR3 totals 15 residues. The CDR3 is CASSYGSDSSYEQYF. CDR3 in DNA: TGTGCCAGCAGTTACGGCTCTGACAGCTCCTACGAGCAGTACTTC.

This clonotype was recorded a few times. The chain is built from TRBV20-1 and TRBJ2-7; 8 positions agree with TRBD1. V was pared by 1 base and J by 2 bases, with 13 bases of the junction left unmatched. Germline CDR1 reads DFQATT; CDR2 reads SNEGSKA (reference sequence). This CDR3 region has 17 residues. CDR3 sequence reads: CSARGTSRDRLTYEQYF. CDR3 sequence (DNA): TGCAGTGCTAGAGGAACTTCCCGGGACAGGCTCACCTACGAGCAGTACTTC.

Turning to this clonotype: This clone may be a read error of a much larger clone one base away. This sequence joins TRBV2 and TRBJ1-2; D is uncertain. V shed 1 base and J shed 4 bases, with 7 bases lying between them. There are 13 residues in the CDR3. CDR1 SNHLY and CDR2 FYNNEI come from the germline V gene. CDR3: CASSEGCIYGYTF. Written as DNA, the CDR3 is TGTGCCAGCAGTGAAGGGTGCATCTATGGCTACACCTTC.

V gene TRBV20-1 combines with J gene TRBJ2-5; D remains unclear. Germline V CDR1 and CDR2: DFQATT, SNEGSKA (reference sequence). This CDR3 region has 12 residues. V was trimmed by 4 bases and J by 2 bases, leaving 8 bases between them. DNA of the CDR3: TGCAGTGCTAAGAGGCTACAAGAGACCCAGTACTTC. Translating it yields CSAKRLQETQYF.

This clonotype appeared many times. This chain uses TRBV6-5 with TRBJ2-5, with D perhaps matching TRBD1 or TRBD2 (5 bases each). V was trimmed by 10 bases and J by 5 bases, leaving 20 bases between them. The CDR3 runs to 14 residues. Germline-derived CDR1 and CDR2 are MNHEY and SVGAGI. The chain's CDR3 is CATWDGPNVETQYF. The CDR3 DNA reads as TGTGCCACATGGGACGGGCCCAATGTGGAGACCCAGTACTTC.

Ten or more counts support this clonotype. The CDR3 sequence is CASSHRTRETQYF. CDR3 in DNA: TGCGCCAGCAGCCACCGGACCAGAGAGACCCAGTACTTC. The chain joins TRBV4-3 to TRBJ2-5; D gene ambiguous. Germline assignment: CDR1 LGHNA and CDR2 YSLEER. Trimming took 3 bases from V and 4 from J, leaving 9 bases between them. The CDR3 sequence is 13 residues long.

To note about this clonotype: The junction shows a germline mismatch at one end, possibly a read error. This chain connects TRBV10-3 to TRBJ1-1; TRBD1 agrees at 12 bases. CDR1 is ENHRY and CDR2 is SYGVKD in the germline V gene. This CDR3 spans 17 amino acids. This chain's CDR3 is CASSNPGQGAGSTEAFF. DNA of the CDR3: TGTGCCAGCAGTAACCCGGGACAGGGGGCCGGGAGCACTGAAGCTTTCTTT.

This clonotype was counted at least ten times. V and J are TRBV2 and TRBJ2-3; D remains ambiguous. The CDR3 spans 13 residues. The germline V gene encodes CDR1 SNHLY and CDR2 FYNNEI. Trimming took 2 bases from V and 8 from J, leaving 11 bases between them. CDR3 DNA sequence: TGTGCCAGCAGTGAAATAAGGGATGGTACGCAGTATTTT. Its protein is CASSEIRDGTQYF.

The CDR3 bases are TGCGCCAGCAGCCAAGCTATCGGGAAAGACCAAGAGACCCAGTACTTC. Its translation is CASSQAIGKDQETQYF. V is TRBV5-1 and J is TRBJ2-5; TRBD2 might be the D (5 bases). V was shortened by 4 bases and J by 0 bases, with 16 bases between the two germline ends. The CDR3 runs to 16 residues. Germline V gene sequence: CDR1 SGHRS, CDR2 YFSETQ.

The V and J genes are TRBV7-9 and TRBJ2-6; a possible D gene is TRBD2 (6 bases). Germline CDR1 SEHNR, CDR2 FQNEAQ (reference sequence). CDR3 length equals 15 residues. The ends were cut back, 5 bases at V and 5 bases at J, with 13 bases in the middle. This CDR3 reads CASSKTGLRANVLTF. CDR3 in DNA: TGTGCCAGCAGCAAGACGGGACTGCGGGCCAACGTCCTGACTTTC.

This clonotype was detected many times. The chain is built from TRBV10-3 and TRBJ2-2, with D uncertain. V was shortened by 5 bases and J by 9 bases, with 10 bases between the two germline ends. CDR3 length equals 12 residues. Germline V lookup: CDR1 ENHRY, CDR2 SYGVKD. CDR3 nucleotide sequence: TGTGCCATCAGTTCCGAGGCCCGGGAGCTGTTTTTT. Its translation: CAISSEARELFF.

About this clonotype itself: The conserved phenylalanine or tryptophan is not found at the CDR3 terminus, so this likely reflects a read error. The genes are TRBV7-6 and TRBJ2-7; tentatively, D is TRBD1 (6 bases). This CDR3 is built from 18 residues. Germline V gene lookup returns CDR1 SGHVS and CDR2 FNYEAQ. The V end was cut by 5 bases, the J end by 5 bases, with 28 bases between. CDR3 region: CASSQGPGASPRYDEQYL. In DNA form, the CDR3 reads TGTGCCAGCAGCCAAGGTCCAGGGGCTTCCCCCCGTTACGACGAGCAGTACCTC.

This clonotype came up many times. A single base separates this from a much larger clone, so it may be a read error. The rearrangement uses TRBV10-3 and TRBJ2-2; unclear D gene. The germline CDR1 and CDR2 sequences are ENHRY and SYGVKD. The CDR3 contains 14 residues. CDR3 in DNA: TGTGTCATCAGTGATCTTCAGAACACCGGGGAGCTGTTTTTT. Its protein product is CVISDLQNTGELFF.

V usage is TRBV7-9 and J usage is TRBJ1-5; the match to TRBD1 covers 7 bases. The CDR3 covers 17 residues. The trim removed 4 bases at V and 0 bases at J, leaving 9 bases unmatched. In germline, CDR1 is SEHNR, CDR2 FQNEAQ (reference sequence). The CDR3 region is CASSSTDRSYSNQPQHF. CDR3 bases: TGTGCCAGCAGCTCGACGGACAGGAGTTATAGCAATCAGCCCCAGCATTTT.

The rearrangement joins TRBV7-9 to TRBJ1-4; no clear D gene. Per germline, CDR1 SEHNR and CDR2 FQNEAQ (reference sequence). The CDR3 has 14 amino acids. V shed 7 bases and J shed 7 bases, with 16 bases lying between them. CDR3 nucleotide sequence: TGTGCCAGCACCCACCCGCGGCAGTTTGAAAAACTGTTTTTT. It encodes CASTHPRQFEKLFF.

Ten or more counts support this clonotype. The rearrangement uses TRBV12-3 or TRBV12-4 and TRBJ2-2, with 11 bases fitting TRBD2. The CDR3 runs to 15 residues. After removal of 3 bases from V and 4 bases from J, the junction contained 1 base not matched to a gene. The DNA for the CDR3 is TGTGCCAGCAGTTTCGGACTAGCGGGCACCGGGGAGCTGTTTTTT. This translates into CASSFGLAGTGELFF.

The chain carries TRBV12-3 or TRBV12-4 and TRBJ1-1, with D perhaps TRBD1 (5 bases). The CDR3 is made up of 14 amino acids. V lost 6 bases, J lost 0 bases, and 11 bases lay in between. In DNA, the CDR3 is TGTGCCAGCAGGGGGACGGACGTGAACACTGAAGCTTTCTTT. Amino acid sequence: CASRGTDVNTEAFF.